Below, 29 T cell receptor beta chains from the same sample are listed, as sequenced in a study of CD8 T cell repertoires and HIV-1 epitope variants (dated by TCRdb to 2020 to 2022). For these TCRs, the target antigens are not known. Libraries came from the immunoSEQ multiplex PCR assay. Sourced from immuneACCESS, this table was stored by TCRdb with only in-frame sequences that have V and J called. A share of the clones is absent; for the studies checked, an unresolved V gene accounts for under half, and the remainder has no known explanation. This sample comprises 4,000 to 6,000 clones, 65% to 70% of them detected only once. Clones ranked in the top ten supply roughly 45% of the sample. The source material was cultured CD8+ T cells derived from PBMCs. The receptors were sampled from a male donor with HIV.

The chain links TRBV6-5 to TRBJ1-1; D is possibly TRBD1 (6 bases). CDR3 size: 15 residues. Germline lookup yields CDR1 MNHEY and CDR2 SVGAGI. V dropped 4 bases and J dropped 0 bases, with 12 bases sitting between them. CDR3 DNA: TGTGCCAGCAGTTCACAGGGAAGCTTGAACACTGAAGCTTTCTTT. Translating gives CASSSQGSLNTEAFF.

The sample holds a few counts of this clone. The V call is TRBV18, the J call TRBJ1-6; weak D call: TRBD1 (5 bases). Between the trimmed V and J ends, which lost 3 bases and 10 bases, there was a span of 13 bases. CDR1 and CDR2 from the germline V gene are KGHSH and LQKENI. This CDR3 comprises 14 residues. In DNA form, the CDR3 reads TGTGCCAGCTCACCCACCGTCGGGGACTCACCCCTCCACTTT. Its translation is CASSPTVGDSPLHF.

V and J are TRBV28 and TRBJ2-1, with D unclear. Trimming took off 1 base at V and 0 bases at J, with 10 bases between the two ends. The CDR3 covers 16 residues. Germline CDR1 MDHEN, CDR2 SYDVKM. The CDR3 sequence: CASSLFRRSSYNEQFF. Here the CDR3 DNA reads TGTGCCAGCAGTTTATTTCGCAGAAGCTCCTACAATGAGCAGTTCTTC.

J is TRBJ1-1 and V is TRBV11-1, with D possibly TRBD1 on 5 matching bases. Trimming removed 2 bases from V and 1 base from J, with 14 bases in between. CDR1 is SGHAT and CDR2 is FQDESV in the germline V gene (reference sequence). The CDR3 consists of 16 residues. This CDR3 reads CASSLFPGMANTEAFF. For the CDR3, the DNA is TGTGCCAGCAGCTTATTTCCAGGGATGGCGAACACTGAAGCTTTCTTT.

This chain connects TRBV9 to TRBJ2-2; the D is unclear. The CDR3 spans 15 residues. Germline V gives CDR1 SGDLS, CDR2 YYNGEE. Trimming took 0 bases from V and 6 from J, leaving 12 bases between them. The DNA of the CDR3 is TGTGCCAGCAGCGTAGTCCAAGGAAGCGCCGGGGAGCTGTTTTTT. Its protein is CASSVVQGSAGELFF.

The CDR3 DNA is TGTGCCAGCAGTTTGATAGGGGACACAGATACGCAGTATTTT. This codes for CASSLIGDTDTQYF. The V and J genes are TRBV28 and TRBJ2-3; tentative D call: TRBD1 (5 bases). This CDR3 is built from 14 residues. Germline-derived CDR1 and CDR2 are MDHEN and SYDVKM. Deletions cut 3 bases from V and 2 bases from J, with 9 bases between.

The rearrangement links TRBV19 to TRBJ2-1; 12 bases agree with TRBD2. The germline V gene has CDR1 LNHDA and CDR2 SQIVND (reference sequence). The CDR3 sequence is 15 residues long. V gave up 3 bases and J gave up 5 bases; unmatched junction bases: 2. The CDR3 here is CASSIGLAGNNEQFF. CDR3 in DNA: TGTGCCAGTAGTATTGGACTAGCGGGAAACAATGAGCAGTTCTTC.

The rearrangement links TRBV5-1 to TRBJ2-2; D gene uncertain. Germline V gene lookup returns CDR1 SGHRS and CDR2 YFSETQ. The CDR3 is 13 residues long. Trimming removed 3 bases from V and 8 bases from J, with 11 bases in between. The CDR3 bases are TGCGCCAGCAGCTCCGGAACCGTAGGGGAGCTGTTTTTT. Its protein is CASSSGTVGELFF.

The chain couples TRBV27 to TRBJ1-4; no clear D gene. V gave up 3 bases and J gave up 0 bases, with 11 bases separating them. The CDR3 has 16 amino acids. Per the germline V gene, CDR1 is MNHEY and CDR2 is SMNVEV (reference sequence). The CDR3, as DNA: TGTGCCAGCAGTTTCAGCAGGCCAGCAACTAATGAAAAACTGTTTTTT. As protein: CASSFSRPATNEKLFF.

The V gene is TRBV19, the J gene TRBJ2-5; possibly TRBD1 for D (6 bases). The J call may be incorrect, as the DNA end agrees better with TRBJ2-7. The CDR3 covers 14 residues. Germline loops: CDR1 LNHDA, CDR2 SQIVND (reference sequence). CDR3 bases: TGTGCCAGTAGTATAGTCCCAGGGGCCTACGAGCAGTACTTC. It specifies CASSIVPGAYEQYF.

V usage is TRBV19 and J usage is TRBJ2-1, with D possibly being TRBD1 (6 bases). The CDR3 sequence is 13 residues long. The germline V gene has CDR1 LNHDA and CDR2 SQIVND (reference sequence). The germline V and J ends were trimmed by 8 bases and 8 bases, with 16 bases remaining between them. CDR3 in amino acids: CASGARGSDEQFF. For the CDR3, the DNA is TGTGCCAGTGGGGCAAGGGGGTCGGATGAGCAGTTCTTC.

The chain joins TRBV10-1 to TRBJ2-3; D gene ambiguous. V lost 3 bases to trimming and J lost 3 bases, with 7 bases between them. The CDR3 totals 13 residues. Germline CDR1 reads WNHNN; CDR2 reads SYGVQD (reference sequence). The CDR3 DNA follows: TGCGCCAGCAGTGAAATACCAACAGATACGCAGTATTTT. Protein: CASSEIPTDTQYF.

The sample holds a few counts of this clone. The identical CDR3 is also encoded by other nucleotide sequences in the sample. V is TRBV19 and J is TRBJ2-1; D perhaps matches TRBD2 (6 bases). V lost 10 bases, J lost 2 bases, and 12 bases lay in between. Germline V gene sequence: CDR1 LNHDA, CDR2 SQIVND (reference sequence). This CDR3 region has 13 residues. The CDR3 protein is CATETSTYNEQFF. CDR3 DNA: TGTGCCACCGAAACTAGCACCTACAATGAGCAGTTCTTC.

V gene TRBV4-3 combines with J gene TRBJ1-4; D is uncertain. The CDR3 is 15 residues long. V dropped 6 bases and J dropped 4 bases, with 15 bases sitting between them. CDR1 and CDR2 from the germline V gene are LGHNA and YSLEER. The CDR3 DNA follows: TGCGCCAGCAGTTCCTTCGAGGCTGGTAATGAAAAACTGTTTTTT. This gives the protein CASSSFEAGNEKLFF.

The chain couples TRBV28 to TRBJ2-3; 12 nucleotides align to TRBD1. CDR1 is MDHEN, CDR2 SYDVKM, per germline. V shed 3 bases and J 4 bases; nucleotides not matched to a gene: 8. CDR3 length: 17 amino acids. In DNA, the CDR3 is TGTGCCAGCAGTTTTGGGGACAGGGGGCAAGACCCAGATACGCAGTATTTT. As protein: CASSFGDRGQDPDTQYF.

The genes are TRBV5-1 and TRBJ1-1; D is possibly TRBD1 (5 bases). V was cut by 3 bases and J by 0 bases, with 12 bases left in between. The CDR3 covers 15 residues. The V gene's germline CDR1 is SGHRS and CDR2 YFSETQ. This CDR3 reads CASSYDGGLNTEAFF. The CDR3 nucleotides are TGCGCCAGCAGCTATGACGGGGGGTTGAACACTGAAGCTTTCTTT.

This chain joins TRBV5-1 and TRBJ1-1; 12 nucleotides agree with TRBD1. The CDR3 spans 16 residues. With V trimmed by 2 bases and J by 0 bases, 2 bases remained unmatched. Looked up from germline, CDR1 is SGHRS and CDR2 is YFSETQ. CDR3 sequence: CASSFGTGGLNTEAFF. In DNA, the CDR3 is TGCGCCAGCAGCTTCGGGACAGGGGGCTTGAACACTGAAGCTTTCTTT.

This clone was picked up a small number of times. The V and J genes are TRBV28 and TRBJ1-1; no clear D gene. In germline, CDR1 is MDHEN, CDR2 SYDVKM. The CDR3 loop spans 13 amino acids. The V end lost 1 base, the J end lost 8 bases, and 11 bases lay between the germline ends. In nucleotides, the CDR3 is TGTGCCAGCAGTTTATTGGGCTCGGGGGAAGCTTTCTTT. Translation gives CASSLLGSGEAFF.

The chain combines TRBV10-1 with TRBJ1-1, with TRBD1 matching 10 bases. CDR1 and CDR2 from the germline V gene are WNHNN and SYGVQD (reference sequence). Losses at the gene ends were 3 bases for V and 7 bases for J; bases not matched to a gene: 8. The CDR3 has 15 residues. The CDR3 DNA follows: TGCGCCAGCAGTGACCGGACAGGGGGAAGTGGTGAAGCTTTCTTT. Translated, it gives CASSDRTGGSGEAFF.

On this clone: Mismatch with germline at one junction end may stem from a read error. CDR3 protein: CASTLNSGPTYERYF. The CDR3 DNA is TGCGCCAGCACCCTCAACTCCGGGCCCACCTACGAGCGGTACTTC. The chain recombines TRBV4-1 with TRBJ2-7; D remains ambiguous. CDR3 length equals 15 residues. Germline CDR1 and CDR2: MGHRA and YSYEKL.

The chain couples TRBV9 to TRBJ1-5; D is unresolved. The CDR3 totals 15 residues. Germline V gene lookup returns CDR1 SGDLS and CDR2 YYNGEE. Between the trimmed V and J ends, which lost 2 bases and 9 bases, there was a span of 18 bases. The CDR3: CASSVLGLRPGPQHF. Here the CDR3 DNA reads TGTGCCAGCAGCGTTCTAGGCCTCCGGCCTGGGCCCCAGCATTTT. The whole variable domain, remainder taken from reference TRBV9 and TRBJ1-5, is DSGVTQTPKHLITATGQRVTLRCSPRSGDLSVYWYQQSLDQGLQFLIQYYNGEERAKGNILERFSAQQFPDLHSELNLSSLELGDSALYFCASSVLGLRPGPQHFGDGTRLSIL.

The chain couples TRBV7-2 to TRBJ2-1; D is unresolved. Trimming stripped 2 bases from V and 8 bases from J, with 10 bases between. Germline loops: CDR1 SGHTA, CDR2 FQGNSA. The CDR3 is made up of 13 amino acids. In DNA, the CDR3 is TGTGCCAGCAGCTTACATTGGATGGATGAGCAGTTCTTC. Translation gives CASSLHWMDEQFF.

The rearrangement links TRBV7-9 to TRBJ2-3; D possibly corresponds to TRBD1 (7 bases). V dropped 8 bases and J dropped 3 bases, with 12 bases sitting between them. This CDR3 is built from 13 residues. Germline V lookup: CDR1 SEHNR, CDR2 FQNEAQ (reference sequence). The CDR3 DNA reads TGTGCCAGCCGGAGGGGGCTAACAGATACGCAGTATTTT. Its protein is CASRRGLTDTQYF.

The chain has TRBV6-1 and TRBJ1-3, with 8 bases identical to TRBD1. V gave up 11 bases and J gave up 2 bases; unmatched junction bases: 5. The CDR3 extends over 13 amino acids. Germline-derived CDR1 and CDR2 are MNHNS and SASEGT. The DNA for the CDR3 is TGTGCCGCCTTGACAGGGGCTGGAAACACCATATATTTT. Protein product: CAALTGAGNTIYF.

The chain employs TRBV19 and TRBJ1-6, with 7 positions matching TRBD1. V gave up 5 bases and J gave up 5 bases; unmatched junction bases: 3. The CDR3 runs to 14 residues. CDR1 LNHDA and CDR2 SQIVND come from the germline V gene (reference sequence). CDR3: CASSGTADNSPLHF. The CDR3 DNA reads as TGTGCCAGTAGTGGGACAGCAGATAATTCACCCCTCCACTTT.

The V gene is TRBV7-3, the J gene TRBJ1-2; no definite D call. CDR1 and CDR2 (germline): SGHTA, FQGTGA. The V and J ends lost 5 bases and 7 bases respectively, with 14 bases between them. There are 13 residues in the CDR3. The CDR3 region has the DNA TGTGCCAGCAGCCCTAGTCTCGGTGGTGGCTACACCTTC. This sequence encodes CASSPSLGGGYTF.

The chain joins TRBV29-1 to TRBJ1-1; D remains ambiguous. Germline V lookup: CDR1 SQVTM, CDR2 ANQGSEA. The ends were cut back, 6 bases at V and 2 bases at J, with 7 bases in the middle. The CDR3 spans 11 residues. Here the CDR3 reads CSVFLNTEAFF. The CDR3, as DNA: TGCAGCGTCTTCCTAAACACTGAAGCTTTCTTT. Looking up the rest from reference TRBV29-1 and TRBJ1-1 gives the full variable domain: SAVISQKPSRDICQRGTSLTIQCQVDSQVTMMFWYRQQPGQSLTLIATANQGSEATYESGFVIDKFPISRPNLTFSTLTVSNMSPEDSSIYLCSVFLNTEAFFGQGTRLTVV.

V gene TRBV5-4 combines with J gene TRBJ2-1, with D possibly TRBD2 on 6 matching bases. The CDR3 has 14 residues. V lost 0 bases and J 7 bases, leaving 11 bases between the germline ends. Germline CDR1 reads SGHNT; CDR2 reads YYREEE (reference sequence). CDR3: CASSLEGLLNEQFF. The CDR3 DNA reads as TGTGCCAGCAGCTTGGAGGGACTTCTGAATGAGCAGTTCTTC.

The rearrangement joins TRBV28 to TRBJ1-4, with a tentative D call TRBD1 (6 bases). V was trimmed by 2 bases and J by 8 bases, leaving 9 bases between them. CDR1 MDHEN and CDR2 SYDVKM come from the germline V gene. This CDR3 is 13 amino acids long. CDR3 DNA sequence: TGTGCCAGCAGTTTACCCACAGGGGAAAAACTGTTTTTT. It specifies CASSLPTGEKLFF.